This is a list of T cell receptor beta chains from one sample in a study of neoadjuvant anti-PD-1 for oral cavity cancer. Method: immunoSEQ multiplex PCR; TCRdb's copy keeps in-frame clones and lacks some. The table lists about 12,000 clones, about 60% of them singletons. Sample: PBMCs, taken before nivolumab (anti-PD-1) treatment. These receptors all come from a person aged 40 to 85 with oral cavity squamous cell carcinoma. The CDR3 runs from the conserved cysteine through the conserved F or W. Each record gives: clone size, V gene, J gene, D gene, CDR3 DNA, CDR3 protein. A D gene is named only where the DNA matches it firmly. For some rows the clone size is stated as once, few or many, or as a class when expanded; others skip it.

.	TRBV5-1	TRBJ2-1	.	TGCGCCAGCAGCTTTCCCTCGGATGAGCAGTTCTTC	CASSFPSDEQFF
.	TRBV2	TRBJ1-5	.	TGTGCCAGCAGTCCTCGACAGGCTAATCAGCCCCAGCATTTT	CASSPRQANQPQHF
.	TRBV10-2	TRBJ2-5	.	TGCGCCAGCAGTGAGGACAGCCAAGAGACCCAGTACTTC	CASSEDSQETQYF
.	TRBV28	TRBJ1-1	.	TGTGCCAGCAGTTTAAGTTCGTTTGCTTTCTTT	CASSLSSFAFF
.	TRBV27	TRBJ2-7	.	TGTGCCAGCAGTTTATCGATGGTAACCGAGCAGTACTTC	CASSLSMVTEQYF
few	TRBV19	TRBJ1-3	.	TGTGCCAGTAGACCTTCTGGGGTGGACACCTCTGGAAACACCATATATTTT	CASRPSGVDTSGNTIYF
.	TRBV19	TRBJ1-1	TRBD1	TGTGCCAGTATAGACAGGGGGACCCCGAACACTGAAGCTTTCTTT	CASIDRGTPNTEAFF
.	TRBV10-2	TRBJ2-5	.	TGCGCCAGCAGGGGAAGCTGGACTTACCAAGAGACCCAGTACTTC	CASRGSWTYQETQYF
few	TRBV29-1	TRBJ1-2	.	TGCAGCGCACACGACAGCCGGAACTATGGCTACACCTTC	CSAHDSRNYGYTF
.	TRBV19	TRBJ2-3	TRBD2	TGTGCCAGTAGTATTCCAGCGGGGGGGGCAGATACGCAGTATTTT	CASSIPAGGADTQYF
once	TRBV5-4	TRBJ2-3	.	TGTGCCAGCAGCTTGAAAGAGAGCACAGATACGCAGTATTTT	CASSLKESTDTQYF
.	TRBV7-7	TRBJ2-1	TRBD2	TGTGCCAGCAGTTCCGGGACTAGTACCTACAATGAGCAGTTCTTC	CASSSGTSTYNEQFF
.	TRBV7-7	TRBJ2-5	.	TGTGCTAGCAGCTTAAGGGCCGGATCAGAGACCCAGTACTTC	CASSLRAGSETQYF
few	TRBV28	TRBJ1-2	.	TGTGCCAGCAGTTTTAAGAGGGGCGCAGGTGGCTACACCTTC	CASSFKRGAGGYTF
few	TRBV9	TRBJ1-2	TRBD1	TGTGCCAGCAGCGTAGAGGGACAGGGCGCTGGCTACACCTTC	CASSVEGQGAGYTF
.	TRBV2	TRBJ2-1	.	TGTGCCAGCAGGGGGGCCTACAATGAGCAGTTCTTC	CASRGAYNEQFF
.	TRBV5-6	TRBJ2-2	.	TGTGCCAGCAGCTTGGTATTGGGGGCGAACACCGGGGAGCTGTTTTTT	CASSLVLGANTGELFF
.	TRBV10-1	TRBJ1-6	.	TGCGCCAGCAGTGAGTCCAGTCGGCTTTCACCCCTCCACTTT	CASSESSRLSPLHF
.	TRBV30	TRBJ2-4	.	TGTGCCTGGAGTTCTAGCGCGACCAAAAACATTCAGTACTTC	CAWSSSATKNIQYF
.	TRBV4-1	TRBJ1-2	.	TGCGCCAGCAGCCAAGAAAACACCGCTGGCTATGGCTACACCTTC	CASSQENTAGYGYTF
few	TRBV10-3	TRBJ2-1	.	TGTGCCATCGGGGGCACTAGCAGCCACAATGAGCAGTTCTTC	CAIGGTSSHNEQFF
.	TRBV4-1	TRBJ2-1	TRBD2	TGCGCCAGCAGAGCTAGCGGGAGGGGTTTACACAATGAGCAGTTCTTC	CASRASGRGLHNEQFF
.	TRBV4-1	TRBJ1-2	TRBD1	TGCGCCAGCAGCCAAGTCCTTACCGGGACAGGGGATGGCTACACCTTC	CASSQVLTGTGDGYTF
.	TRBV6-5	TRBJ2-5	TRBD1	TGTGCCAGCAGTCGGACAGGGGGCTGGGAGACCCAGTACTTC	CASSRTGGWETQYF
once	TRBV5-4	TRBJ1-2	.	TGTGCCAGCAGCTTGGATCACAGTCGAGGCTACACCTTC	CASSLDHSRGYTF
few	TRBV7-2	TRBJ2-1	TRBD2	TGTGCCAGCAGCCCCAATCTAGCGGGGGGAGTGAGTGAGCAGTTCTTC	CASSPNLAGGVSEQFF
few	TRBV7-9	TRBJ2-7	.	TGTGCCAGCAGCTTAGAGGGTCTCTACGAGCAGTACTTC	CASSLEGLYEQYF
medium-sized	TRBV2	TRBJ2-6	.	TGTGCCAGCAGGGAGTCGGGCTCTGGGGCCAACGTCCTGACTTTC	CASRESGSGANVLTF
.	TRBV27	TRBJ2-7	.	TGTGCCAGCAGGGGGTTCATGGACGAGCAGTACTTC	CASRGFMDEQYF
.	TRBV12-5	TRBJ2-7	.	TGTGCTAGTGGTTTGATCCAGATAGGCTTCACCTACGAGCAGTACTTC	CASGLIQIGFTYEQYF
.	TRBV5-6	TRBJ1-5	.	TGTGCCAGCAGCTTGGGCCCGAATAGCAATCAGCCCCAGCATTTT	CASSLGPNSNQPQHF
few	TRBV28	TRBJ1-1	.	TGTGCCAGCAGGAACCCCAACACTGAAGCTTTCTTT	CASRNPNTEAFF
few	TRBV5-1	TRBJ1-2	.	TGCGCCAGCAGGGACTCCTATGGCTACACCTTC	CASRDSYGYTF
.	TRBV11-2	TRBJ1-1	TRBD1	TGTGCCAGCAGCTTAGCCCACAGGGGGCAGCCCACTGAAGCTTTCTTT	CASSLAHRGQPTEAFF
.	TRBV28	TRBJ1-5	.	TGTGCCAGCAGTTTATCGCAGGTCAATCAGCCCCAGCATTTT	CASSLSQVNQPQHF
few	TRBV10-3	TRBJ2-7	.	TGTGCCATCAGGATACAGGGAGGGTCCTACGAGCAGTACTTC	CAIRIQGGSYEQYF
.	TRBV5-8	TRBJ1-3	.	TGTGCCAGCAGCTTGGCCTTCTCTGGAAACACCATATATTTT	CASSLAFSGNTIYF
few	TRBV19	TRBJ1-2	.	TGTGCCAGTAGAGCGACAGTCTATGGCTACACCTTC	CASRATVYGYTF
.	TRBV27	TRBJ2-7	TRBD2	TGTGCCAGCAGCGTCGGACTAGCCTACGAGCAGTACTTC	CASSVGLAYEQYF
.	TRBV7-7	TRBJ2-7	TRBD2	TGTGCCAGCAGCCCCCTTGGGGAGGGAAGGGAGCAGTACTTC	CASSPLGEGREQYF
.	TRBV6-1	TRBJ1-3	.	TGTGCCAGCAGTGCAACAGGGCGAACTGGAAACACCATATATTTT	CASSATGRTGNTIYF
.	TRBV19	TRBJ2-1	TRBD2	TGTGCCAGTAGTCTGACTAGCGCCTCACGGGGTGAGCAGTTCTTC	CASSLTSASRGEQFF
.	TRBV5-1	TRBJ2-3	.	TGCGCCAGTTTCCGGGCCTTTGGGACAGATACGCAGTATTTT	CASFRAFGTDTQYF
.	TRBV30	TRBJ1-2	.	TGTGCCTGGAGTGTACGAGGTGCCGTCAACTATGGCTACACCTTC	CAWSVRGAVNYGYTF
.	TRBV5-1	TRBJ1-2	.	TGCGCCAGCAGCTTGGCCGAGGGGTTTGGCTACACCTTC	CASSLAEGFGYTF
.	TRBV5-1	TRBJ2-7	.	TGCGCCAGCAGCTTGGGTGTGTTGGGCACGGGCGAGCAGTACTTC	CASSLGVLGTGEQYF
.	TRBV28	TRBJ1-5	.	TGTGCCAGCAGACCCCCAAATCAGCCCCAGCATTTT	CASRPPNQPQHF